The sequence of this T cell receptor (beta chain) was determined in a study of T cells after yellow fever vaccination. Overall study context: Preparation of fractions with low cell numbers was performed using SMART-Seq v4 Ultra Low Input. Study-wide results and limits: Post-booster samples contained most primary-vaccination clones (approximately 96% CD4, approximately 88% CD8).

Trimming took off 6 bases at V and 4 bases at J, with 19 bases between the two ends. The CDR3 is 16 residues long. A word on this clonotype: Its antigen remains unknown.

For TCR, cDNA came from 5'RACE template switching, which added a universal primer site and UMIs. TCRdb reanalysed the 5' RACE reads using MiXCR and keeps one entry per CDR3 protein. The top ten hold approximately 15% of the sample, which has 600,000 to 750,000 distinct CDR3 sequences, 12% seen once. The gene calls are TRBV12-3 or TRBV12-4 and TRBJ2-1; possibly TRBD2 for D (6 bases). Source: PBMCs, taken on the day of the yellow fever booster vaccination. This receptor was obtained from a young man who received the YFV17D yellow fever vaccine. CDR3 loop: CASSLSSGGTYNEQFF. The CDR3 nucleotides are TGTGCCAGCAGCCTAAGTAGCGGCGGGACGTACAATGAGCAGTTCTTC.